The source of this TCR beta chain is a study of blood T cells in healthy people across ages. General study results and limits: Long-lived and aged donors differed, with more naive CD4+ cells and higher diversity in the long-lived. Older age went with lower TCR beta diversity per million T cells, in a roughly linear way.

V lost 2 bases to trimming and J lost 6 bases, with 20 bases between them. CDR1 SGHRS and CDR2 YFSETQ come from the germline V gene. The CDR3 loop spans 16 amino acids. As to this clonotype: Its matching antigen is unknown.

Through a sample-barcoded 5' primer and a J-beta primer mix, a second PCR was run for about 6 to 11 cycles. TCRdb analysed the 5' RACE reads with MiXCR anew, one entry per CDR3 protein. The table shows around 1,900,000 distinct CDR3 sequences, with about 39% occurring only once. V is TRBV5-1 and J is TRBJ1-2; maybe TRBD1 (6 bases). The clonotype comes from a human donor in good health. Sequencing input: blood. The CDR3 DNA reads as TGCGCCAGCAGCTTATCCCCTGACAGGACATCGGATGGCTACACCTTC. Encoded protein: CASSLSPDRTSDGYTF.